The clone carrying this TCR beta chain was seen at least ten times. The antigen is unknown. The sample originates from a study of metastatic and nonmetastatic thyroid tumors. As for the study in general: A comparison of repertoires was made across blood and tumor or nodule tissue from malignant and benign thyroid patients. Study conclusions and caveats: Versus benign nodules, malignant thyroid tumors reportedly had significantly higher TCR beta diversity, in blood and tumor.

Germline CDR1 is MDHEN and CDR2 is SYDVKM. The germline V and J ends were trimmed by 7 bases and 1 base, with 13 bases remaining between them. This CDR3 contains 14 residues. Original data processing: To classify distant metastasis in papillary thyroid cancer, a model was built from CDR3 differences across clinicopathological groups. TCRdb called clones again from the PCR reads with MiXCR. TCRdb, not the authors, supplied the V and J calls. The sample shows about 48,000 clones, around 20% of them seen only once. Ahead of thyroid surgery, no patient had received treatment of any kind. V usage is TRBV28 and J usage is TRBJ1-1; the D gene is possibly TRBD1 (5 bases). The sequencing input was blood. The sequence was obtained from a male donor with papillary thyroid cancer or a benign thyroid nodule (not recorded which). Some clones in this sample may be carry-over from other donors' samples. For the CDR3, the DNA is TGTGCCAGCACCCCCCGGACATCGAACACTGAAGCTTTCTTT. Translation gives CASTPRTSNTEAFF.